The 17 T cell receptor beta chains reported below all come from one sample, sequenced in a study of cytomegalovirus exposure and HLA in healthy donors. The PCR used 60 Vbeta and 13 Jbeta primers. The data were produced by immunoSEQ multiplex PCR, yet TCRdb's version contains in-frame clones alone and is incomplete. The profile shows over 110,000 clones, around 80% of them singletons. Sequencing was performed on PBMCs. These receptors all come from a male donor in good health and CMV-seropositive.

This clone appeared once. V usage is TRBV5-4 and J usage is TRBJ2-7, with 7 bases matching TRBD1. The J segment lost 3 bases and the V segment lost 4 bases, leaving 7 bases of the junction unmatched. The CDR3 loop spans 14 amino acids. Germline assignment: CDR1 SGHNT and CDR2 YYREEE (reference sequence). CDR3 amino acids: CASSATGERYEQYF. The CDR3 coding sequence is TGTGCCAGCAGCGCTACAGGGGAACGCTACGAGCAGTACTTC.

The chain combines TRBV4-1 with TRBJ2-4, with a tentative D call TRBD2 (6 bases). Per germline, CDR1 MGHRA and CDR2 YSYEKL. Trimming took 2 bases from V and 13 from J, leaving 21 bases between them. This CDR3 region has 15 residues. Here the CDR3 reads CASSQTGLIQSQQYF. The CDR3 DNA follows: TGCGCCAGCAGCCAAACCGGACTAATCCAATCCCAACAGTACTTC.

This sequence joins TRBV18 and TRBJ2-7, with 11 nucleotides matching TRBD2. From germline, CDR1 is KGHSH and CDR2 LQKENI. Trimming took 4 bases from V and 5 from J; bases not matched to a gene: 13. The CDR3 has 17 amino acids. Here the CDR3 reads CASSQTIAGGQSHEQYF. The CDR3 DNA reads TGTGCCAGCTCACAAACGATAGCGGGGGGGCAGTCACACGAGCAGTACTTC.

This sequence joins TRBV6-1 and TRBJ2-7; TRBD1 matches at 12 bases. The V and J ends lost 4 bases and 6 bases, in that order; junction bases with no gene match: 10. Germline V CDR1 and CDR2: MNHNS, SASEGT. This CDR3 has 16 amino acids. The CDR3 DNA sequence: TGTGCCAGCAGTGTACGACGGGGACAGGGGGCCTTCGAGCAGTACTTC. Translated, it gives CASSVRRGQGAFEQYF.

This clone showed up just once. The CDR3 protein is CASSSHGKASNPYEQYF. The CDR3 DNA follows: TGTGCCAGCAGTTCACACGGGAAGGCCTCAAACCCCTACGAGCAGTACTTC. This chain joins TRBV28 and TRBJ2-7, with D perhaps TRBD2 (5 bases). This CDR3 is built from 17 residues. Looked up from germline, CDR1 is MDHEN and CDR2 is SYDVKM. V was trimmed by 4 bases and J by 2 bases, leaving 21 bases between them.

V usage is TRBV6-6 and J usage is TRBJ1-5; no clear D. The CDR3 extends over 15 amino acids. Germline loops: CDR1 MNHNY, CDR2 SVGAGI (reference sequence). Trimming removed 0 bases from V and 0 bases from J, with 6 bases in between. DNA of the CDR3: TGTGCCAGCAGTTACTCGCGGCTTAGCAATCAGCCCCAGCATTTT. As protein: CASSYSRLSNQPQHF.

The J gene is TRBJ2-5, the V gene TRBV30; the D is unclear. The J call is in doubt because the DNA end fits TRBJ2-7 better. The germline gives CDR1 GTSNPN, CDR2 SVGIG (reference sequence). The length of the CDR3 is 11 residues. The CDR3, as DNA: TGTGCCTGGAGTGATTCCTACGAGCAGTACTTC. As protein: CAWSDSYEQYF.

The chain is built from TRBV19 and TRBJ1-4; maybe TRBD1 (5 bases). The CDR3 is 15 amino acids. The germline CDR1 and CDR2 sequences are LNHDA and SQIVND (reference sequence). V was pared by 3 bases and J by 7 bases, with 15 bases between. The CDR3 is CASSIGTGGGEKLFF. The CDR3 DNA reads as TGTGCCAGTAGTATTGGAACGGGGGGAGGTGAAAAACTGTTTTTT.

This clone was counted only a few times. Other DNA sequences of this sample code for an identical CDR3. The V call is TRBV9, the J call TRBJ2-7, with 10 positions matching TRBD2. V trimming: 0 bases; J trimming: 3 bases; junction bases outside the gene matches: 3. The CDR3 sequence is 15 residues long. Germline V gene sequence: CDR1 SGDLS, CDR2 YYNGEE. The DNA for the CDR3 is TGTGCCAGCAGCGTAGGCACTAGCGGGAACTACGAGCAGTACTTC. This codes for CASSVGTSGNYEQYF.

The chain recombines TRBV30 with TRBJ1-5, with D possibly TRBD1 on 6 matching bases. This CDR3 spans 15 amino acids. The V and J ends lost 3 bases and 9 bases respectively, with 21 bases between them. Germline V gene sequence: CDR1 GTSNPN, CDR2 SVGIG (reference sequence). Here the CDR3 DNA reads TGTGCCTGGAGCCCCCTTAGGGGGAGTTTAGGGCCCCAGCATTTT. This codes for CAWSPLRGSLGPQHF.

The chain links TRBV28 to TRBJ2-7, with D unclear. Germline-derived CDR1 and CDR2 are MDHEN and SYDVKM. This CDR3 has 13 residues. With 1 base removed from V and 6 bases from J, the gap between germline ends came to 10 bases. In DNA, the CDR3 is TGTGCCAGCAGTTTATTCCTCCTCTCCGAGCAGTACTTC. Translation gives CASSLFLLSEQYF.

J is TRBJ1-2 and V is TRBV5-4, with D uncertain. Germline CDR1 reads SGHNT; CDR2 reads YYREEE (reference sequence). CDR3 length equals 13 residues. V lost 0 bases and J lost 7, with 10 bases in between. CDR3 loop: CASSLAASGGYTF. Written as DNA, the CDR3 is TGTGCCAGCAGCTTGGCGGCGTCGGGTGGCTACACCTTC.

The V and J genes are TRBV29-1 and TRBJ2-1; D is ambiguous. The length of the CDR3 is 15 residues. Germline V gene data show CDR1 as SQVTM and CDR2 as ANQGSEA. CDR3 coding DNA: TGCAGTCGTCCACCAGTACCCCACTCCTACAATGAGCAGTTCTTC. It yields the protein CSRPPVPHSYNEQFF.

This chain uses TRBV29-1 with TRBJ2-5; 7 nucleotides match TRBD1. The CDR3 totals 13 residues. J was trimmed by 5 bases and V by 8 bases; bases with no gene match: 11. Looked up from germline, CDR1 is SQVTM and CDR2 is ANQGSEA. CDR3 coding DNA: TGCAGCTTACAGGGGCAGGGCACGGAGACCCAGTACTTC. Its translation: CSLQGQGTETQYF. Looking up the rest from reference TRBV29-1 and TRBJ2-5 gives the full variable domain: SAVISQKPSRDICQRGTSLTIQCQVDSQVTMMFWYRQQPGQSLTLIATANQGSEATYESGFVIDKFPISRPNLTFSTLTVSNMSPEDSSIYLCSLQGQGTETQYFGPGTRLLVL.

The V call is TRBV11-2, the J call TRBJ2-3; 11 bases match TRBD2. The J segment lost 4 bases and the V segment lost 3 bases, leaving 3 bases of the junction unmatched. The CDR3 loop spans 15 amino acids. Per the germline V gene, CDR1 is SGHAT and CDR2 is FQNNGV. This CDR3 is CASSFTSGSPDTQYF. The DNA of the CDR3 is TGTGCCAGCAGCTTTACTAGCGGGAGCCCAGATACGCAGTATTTT.

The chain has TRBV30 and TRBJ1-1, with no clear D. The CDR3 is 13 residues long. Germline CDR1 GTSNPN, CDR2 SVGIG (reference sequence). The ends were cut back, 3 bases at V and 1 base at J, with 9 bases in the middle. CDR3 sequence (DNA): TGTGCCTGGAGAACCGGGTCGAACACTGAAGCTTTCTTT. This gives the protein CAWRTGSNTEAFF.

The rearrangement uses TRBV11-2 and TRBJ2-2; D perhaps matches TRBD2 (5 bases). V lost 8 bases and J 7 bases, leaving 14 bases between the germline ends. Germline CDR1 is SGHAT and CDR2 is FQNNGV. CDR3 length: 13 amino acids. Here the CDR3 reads CASRPASLGELFF. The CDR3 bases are TGTGCCAGCCGACCGGCTAGCCTCGGGGAGCTGTTTTTT.